This T cell receptor (beta chain) was observed in a study of control samples from healthy donors and cancer patients. Data came from immunoSEQ multiplex PCR; TCRdb stores just in-frame clones and leaves some out. The profile shows approximately 170,000 clones, roughly 91% of them singletons. This clone appeared a few times. Unmatched junction bases numbered 1, after V lost 3 bases and J lost 1 base. Germline values: CDR1 MNHEY, CDR2 SMNVEV (reference sequence). The CDR3 covers 14 residues. Sequencing input: blood. This sequence was found in a woman aged 25 to 39 in good health. This chain connects TRBV27 to TRBJ1-1; 8 nucleotides line up with TRBD1. CDR3 DNA sequence: TGTGCCAGCAGTTTCGACAGGGGGAACACTGAAGCTTTCTTT. Encoded protein: CASSFDRGNTEAFF.